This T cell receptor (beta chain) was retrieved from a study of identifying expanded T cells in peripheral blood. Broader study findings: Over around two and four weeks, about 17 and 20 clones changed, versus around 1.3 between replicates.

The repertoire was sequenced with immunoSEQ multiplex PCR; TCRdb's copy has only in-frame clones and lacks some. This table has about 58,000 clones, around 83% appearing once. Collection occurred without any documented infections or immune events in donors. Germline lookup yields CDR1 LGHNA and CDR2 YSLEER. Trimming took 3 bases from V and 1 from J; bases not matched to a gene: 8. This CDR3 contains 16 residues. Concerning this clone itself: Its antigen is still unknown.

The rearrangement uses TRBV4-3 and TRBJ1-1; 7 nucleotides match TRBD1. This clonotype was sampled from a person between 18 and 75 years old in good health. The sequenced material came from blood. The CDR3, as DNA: TGCGCCAGCAGCCACCCTCCCCAGGGGGGGAACACTGAAGCTTTCTTT. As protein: CASSHPPQGGNTEAFF.